This T cell receptor beta chain was sequenced during a study of T cell repertoires in cytomegalovirus infection. Study background: Indications came from public TCR beta signatures; they pointed to CMV infection and to a matching HLA type. Study outcomes and limitations: Within the response measured ex vivo, HLA-C-restricted CMV-specific TCR beta clonotypes were dominant.

Remarks on this clonotype: Its antigen is currently unknown.

TCRdb reanalysed the reads using MiXCR and keeps one entry per CDR3 protein. The profile covers 630,000 or so distinct CDR3 sequences, with 24% appearing a single time and roughly 8% taken by the ten largest. Deletions cut 3 bases from V and 6 bases from J, with 9 bases between. This CDR3 comprises 13 residues. Sequencing input: CD8+ T cells from PBMCs. This receptor was identified in a human donor in good health (CMV status not recorded). Some clones in this sample may be carry-over from other donors' samples. V gene TRBV12-3 or TRBV12-4 combines with J gene TRBJ1-5, with D hard to call. The CDR3 bases are TGTGCCAGCAGTTTCGGCCCGGGTCAGCCCCAGCATTTT. Translating gives CASSFGPGQPQHF.